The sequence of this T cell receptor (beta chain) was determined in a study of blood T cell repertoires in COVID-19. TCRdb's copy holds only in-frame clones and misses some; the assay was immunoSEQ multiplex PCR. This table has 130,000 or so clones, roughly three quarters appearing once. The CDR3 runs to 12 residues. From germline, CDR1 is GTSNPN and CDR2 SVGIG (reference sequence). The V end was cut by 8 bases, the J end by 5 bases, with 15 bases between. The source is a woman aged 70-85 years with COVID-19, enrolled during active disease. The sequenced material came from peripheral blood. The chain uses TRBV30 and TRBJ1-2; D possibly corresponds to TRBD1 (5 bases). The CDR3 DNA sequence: TGTGCCGGAACGGGGGGTGCTTATGGCTACACCTTC. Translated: CAGTGGAYGYTF.